This TCR beta chain comes out of a study of T cell responses to AZD1222 COVID-19 vaccine. Study-wide results and caveats: Only a handful of AZD1222 recipients, five to seven in all, had baseline seropositivity. Spike-specific TCR repertoires showed rising breadth and depth after two AZD1222 doses. With dominance at 160-218 and 743-854, vaccine-associated CD4 TCRs spanned spike. Close to half of all spike-specific TCRs reportedly target regions of the variants that are unmutated.

This clone was seen once. Its antigen is still unknown. TCRdb keeps only in-frame clones here, not all; method: immunoSEQ multiplex PCR. The data show approximately 130,000 clones, with approximately 93% seen just once and about 3.1% held by the top ten. Here the sequenced sample was peripheral blood, taken on day 0 of AZD1222 vaccination. The TCR sequence derives from an adult in good health.

The CDR3 is CASSFPGQYEQYF. The CDR3 DNA is TGTGCCAGCAGTTTCCCCGGCCAATACGAGCAGTACTTC. The V call is TRBV28, the J call TRBJ2-7; D unresolved. The V end was cut by 3 bases, the J end by 4 bases, with 10 bases between. CDR3 length: 13 amino acids. Germline V gene data show CDR1 as MDHEN and CDR2 as SYDVKM.